Listed below are T cell receptor beta chains from one sample, sequenced in a study of Graves' ophthalmopathy and Graves' hyperthyroidism. TCRdb independently ran MiXCR on the multiplex PCR reads; one entry per CDR3 protein. There are fewer than 400,000 distinct CDR3 sequences in the sample; around 19% occur only once, and 1.6% lies in the top ten. Sequencing was performed on peripheral blood. Receptors originate from a woman aged 18-29 years with Graves' ophthalmopathy. Each CDR3 is given with its conserved first and last residue. D genes are given only for firm matches. Clone size is stated in some rows and not others, as once, few, many or a class when expanded.

>TRBD2|TRBV4-2|NA|TRBJ2-5
TGTGCCAGCACCCCTTCTGCGGGAGGATTAGAGACCCAGTACTTC
CASTPSAGGLETQYF
>NA|TRBV12-3/TRBV12-4|many|TRBJ1-1
TGTGCCAGCAGCCCTGGCGTTTATGAAGCTTTCTTT
CASSPGVYEAFF
>TRBD1|TRBV19|NA|TRBJ2-5
TGTGCCAGTAGTACAGGGGGTGGACAAGAGACCCAGTACTTC
CASSTGGGQETQYF
>TRBD1|TRBV11-2|many|TRBJ1-6
TGTGCCAGTAAACCGGGACAGGGCAATTCACCCCTCCACTTT
CASKPGQGNSPLHF
>NA|TRBV20-1|many|TRBJ2-7
TGCAGTGCTAGAGTGGGGGTCAAGTCCTCCTACGAGCAGTACTTC
CSARVGVKSSYEQYF
>TRBD1|TRBV3-1|many|TRBJ1-1
TGTGCCAGCAGCCAAGCCGGGACAGTGAACACTGAAGCTTTCTTT
CASSQAGTVNTEAFF
>NA|TRBV7-2|many|TRBJ2-2
TGTGCCAGCAGCTTGTCACTGTCGAACACCGGGGAGCTGTTTTTT
CASSLSLSNTGELFF
>NA|TRBV28|once|TRBJ2-7
TGTGCCAGCAGTTTTAAAGTCGGGGAGCAGTACTTC
CASSFKVGEQYF
>NA|TRBV6-1|NA|TRBJ2-7
TGTGCCAGCAGCATTGGGGACGGGTCCCTTTACGAGCAGTACTTC
CASSIGDGSLYEQYF
>TRBD1|TRBV18|many|TRBJ2-7
TGTGCCAGCTCACCAGGCAGGGGGCAAAGCTACGAGCAGTACTTC
CASSPGRGQSYEQYF
>TRBD2|TRBV28|many|TRBJ2-7
TGTGCCAGCAACCCTCGGACTAGCGGGAGCTACGAGCAGTACTTC
CASNPRTSGSYEQYF
>NA|TRBV10-1|many|TRBJ1-5
TGCGCCAGCAGTGAATCGGGTAGCGCTCAGCCCCAGCATTTT
CASSESGSAQPQHF
>NA|TRBV6-5|few|TRBJ1-5
TGTGCCAGCAGTTACCTTGGGAGACAGAGCCTGCAGCCCCAGCATTTT
CASSYLGRQSLQPQHF
>NA|TRBV11-2|many|TRBJ2-3
TGTGCCAGCAGCTCGGGCAAGCGCACAGATACGCAGTATTTT
CASSSGKRTDTQYF
>NA|TRBV18|few|TRBJ2-5
TGTGCCAGCTCAACGGGGCGTCCCGGGGGAAACCAAGAGACCCAGTACTTC
CASSTGRPGGNQETQYF
>NA|TRBV6-5|few|TRBJ2-5
TGTGCCAGCCCGGGCCCATCGGGGACCCAGTACTTC
CASPGPSGTQYF
>NA|TRBV27|many|TRBJ2-7
TGTGCCAGCAGTTTCGCCAGGGACTACGAGCAGTACTTC
CASSFARDYEQYF
>NA|TRBV20-1|once|TRBJ2-7
TGCAGTGCTAGGTGGGAGTACGAGCAGTACTTC
CSARWEYEQYF
>TRBD2|TRBV13|many|TRBJ2-2
TGTGCCAGCAGCTCCCGGACTAGCGGAAACACCGGGGAGCTGTTTTTT
CASSSRTSGNTGELFF
>NA|TRBV11-2|many|TRBJ1-1
TGTGCCAGCAGCTTAGATCCCCAAGGGAACACTGAAGCTTTCTTT
CASSLDPQGNTEAFF
>NA|TRBV20-1|NA|TRBJ2-4
TGCAGTGCGTCGGCCCCCGGGTCGAAGAACTTC
CSASAPGSKNF
>NA|TRBV7-2|many|TRBJ2-5
TGTGCCAGCAGCCCGAAGACAAGTTGGGCATATAAGACCCAGTACTTC
CASSPKTSWAYKTQYF
>NA|TRBV28|many|TRBJ1-5
TGTGCCAGCAGTTTGAGGGGGGGGGCCCATCAGCCCCAGCATTTT
CASSLRGGAHQPQHF
>NA|TRBV12-3/TRBV12-4|many|TRBJ1-1
TGTGCCAGCAGCCTAGGACAGACCATGAACACTGAAGCTTTCTTT
CASSLGQTMNTEAFF
>NA|TRBV20-1|NA|TRBJ1-2
TGCAGTGCTAGAGAGCTTCTTGTAGGCTACACCTTC
CSARELLVGYTF